The TCR beta chain under discussion was sequenced for a study of type 1 regulatory T cells. From the reads, TCRdb called clonotypes with MiXCR, one entry per CDR3 protein. The repertoire has tens of thousands of distinct CDR3 sequences, 62% of them found once; the top ten carry less than 2%. Regarding this clonotype: No antigen is known for it.

CDR1 is SGHDT and CDR2 is YYEEEE in the germline V gene. The CDR3 has 13 residues. Unmatched junction bases numbered 6, after V lost 4 bases and J lost 7 bases. The sequence was collected from a human donor in good health. The genes are TRBV5-6 and TRBJ1-1; 8 bases are a match to TRBD1. The sample consisted of cultured non-Tr1 T cells, either the whole culture or a sorted T cell fraction (not recorded which). The CDR3 DNA is TGTGCCAGCAGCCCCAGGGGGCGGGGTGAAGCTTTCTTT. It is translated as CASSPRGRGEAFF.